In its sample, the clone carrying this TCR beta chain was seen once. Antigen: not known. Profiled with immunoSEQ multiplex PCR; TCRdb holds only in-frame clones, not every one. Of 200,000 to 250,000 clones listed, roughly 80% are singletons. These data come from a study of cytomegalovirus exposure and HLA in healthy donors. Study-level findings and limits: Published work reported that the classifier diagnosed cytomegalovirus status with high specificity and sensitivity. The authors confirmed in vitro that a few CMV-associated chains were specific for CMV antigens.

Donors came from a validation cohort of 90 to 150 subjects, distinct from the first 666-subject cohort. The V end was cut by 2 bases, the J end by 2 bases, with 6 bases between. CDR3 length: 14 residues. Per the germline V gene, CDR1 is SNHLY and CDR2 is FYNNEI. Material: PBMCs. The rearrangement links TRBV2 to TRBJ1-4; D uncertain. This receptor was identified in a woman in her late teens or twenties in good health and CMV-seronegative. DNA of the CDR3: TGTGCCAGCAGTGAACAAACGACTAATGAAAAACTGTTTTTT. This codes for CASSEQTTNEKLFF.